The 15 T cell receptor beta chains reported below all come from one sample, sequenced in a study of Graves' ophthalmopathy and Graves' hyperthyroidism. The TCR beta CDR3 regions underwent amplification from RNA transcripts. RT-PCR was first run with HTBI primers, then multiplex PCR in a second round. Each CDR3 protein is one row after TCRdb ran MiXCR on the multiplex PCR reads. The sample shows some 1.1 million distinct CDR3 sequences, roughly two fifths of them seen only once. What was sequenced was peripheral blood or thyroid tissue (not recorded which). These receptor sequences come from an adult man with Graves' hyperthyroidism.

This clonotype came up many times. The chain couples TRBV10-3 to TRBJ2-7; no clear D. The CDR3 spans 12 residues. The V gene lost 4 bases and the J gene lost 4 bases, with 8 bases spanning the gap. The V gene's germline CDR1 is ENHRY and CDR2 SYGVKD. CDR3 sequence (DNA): TGTGCCATCAGTGCGGTTGGGTACGAGCAGTACTTC. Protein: CAISAVGYEQYF.

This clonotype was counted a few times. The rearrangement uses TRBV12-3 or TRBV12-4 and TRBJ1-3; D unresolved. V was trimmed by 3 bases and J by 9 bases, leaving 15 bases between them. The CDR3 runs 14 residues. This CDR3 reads CASSLDRAKSTIYF. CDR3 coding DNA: TGTGCCAGCAGTTTGGACCGAGCGAAATCCACCATATATTTT.

The CDR3 DNA follows: TGTGCCAGCAGCTTGGGAGCCCCCAATGAGCAGTTCTTC. Translating it yields CASSLGAPNEQFF. The chain uses TRBV5-6 and TRBJ2-1; D not certain. Germline assignment: CDR1 SGHDT and CDR2 YYEEEE. The CDR3 covers 13 residues. V gave up 0 bases and J gave up 6 bases, with 7 bases separating them.

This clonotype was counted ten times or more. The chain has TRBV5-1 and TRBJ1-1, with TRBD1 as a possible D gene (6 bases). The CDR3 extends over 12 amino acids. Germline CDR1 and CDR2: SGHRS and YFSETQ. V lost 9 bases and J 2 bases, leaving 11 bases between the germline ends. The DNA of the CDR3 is TGCGCCACAGGGGCAAGCAACACTGAAGCTTTCTTT. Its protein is CATGASNTEAFF.

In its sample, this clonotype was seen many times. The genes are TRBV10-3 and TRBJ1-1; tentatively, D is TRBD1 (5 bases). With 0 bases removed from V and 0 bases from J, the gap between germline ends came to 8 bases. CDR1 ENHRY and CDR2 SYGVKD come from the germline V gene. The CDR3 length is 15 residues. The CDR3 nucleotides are TGTGCCATCAGTGAGTCGGGGGTTATGAACACTGAAGCTTTCTTT. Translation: CAISESGVMNTEAFF.

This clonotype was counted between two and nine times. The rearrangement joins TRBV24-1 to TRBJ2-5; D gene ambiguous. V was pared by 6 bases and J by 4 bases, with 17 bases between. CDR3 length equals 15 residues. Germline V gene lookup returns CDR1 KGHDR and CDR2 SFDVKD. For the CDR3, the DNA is TGTGCCACCAGTTCATCCCTTACCCTGGGAGAGACCCAGTACTTC. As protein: CATSSSLTLGETQYF.

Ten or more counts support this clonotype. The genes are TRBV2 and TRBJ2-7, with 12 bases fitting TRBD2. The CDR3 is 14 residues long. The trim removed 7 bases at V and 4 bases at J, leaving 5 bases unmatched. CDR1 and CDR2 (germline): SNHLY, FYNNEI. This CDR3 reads CASNPSGGAYEQYF. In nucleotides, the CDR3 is TGTGCCAGCAACCCTAGCGGGGGGGCTTACGAGCAGTACTTC.

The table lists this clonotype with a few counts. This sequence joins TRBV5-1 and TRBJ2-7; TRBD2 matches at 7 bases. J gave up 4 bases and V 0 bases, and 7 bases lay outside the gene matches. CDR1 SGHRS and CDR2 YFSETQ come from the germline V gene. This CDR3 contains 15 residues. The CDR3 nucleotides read TGCGCCAGCAGCTTGGATTTGGGGGAGGGGTACGAGCAGTACTTC. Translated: CASSLDLGEGYEQYF.

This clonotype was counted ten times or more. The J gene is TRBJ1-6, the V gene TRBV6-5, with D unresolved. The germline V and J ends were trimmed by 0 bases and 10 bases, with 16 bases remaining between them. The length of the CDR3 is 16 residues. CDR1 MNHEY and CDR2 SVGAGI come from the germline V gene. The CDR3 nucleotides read TGTGCCAGCAGTTACTCTCCCTCGTCCCTCGGGTCACCCCTCCACTTT. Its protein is CASSYSPSSLGSPLHF.

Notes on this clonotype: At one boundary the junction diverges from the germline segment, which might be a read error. The CDR3 coding sequence is TGTGCCGCGTCCGGGACAGGGTGGTCCTTT. Amino acid sequence: CAASGTGWSF. V gene TRBV10-3 combines with J gene TRBJ1-1, with 9 bases identical to TRBD1. From germline, CDR1 is ENHRY and CDR2 SYGVKD. The CDR3 runs to 10 residues.

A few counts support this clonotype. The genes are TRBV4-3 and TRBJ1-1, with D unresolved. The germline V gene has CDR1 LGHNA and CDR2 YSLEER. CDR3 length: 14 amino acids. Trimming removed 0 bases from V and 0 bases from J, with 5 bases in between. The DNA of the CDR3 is TGCGCCAGCAGCCAAGAGCATCTGAACACTGAAGCTTTCTTT. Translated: CASSQEHLNTEAFF.

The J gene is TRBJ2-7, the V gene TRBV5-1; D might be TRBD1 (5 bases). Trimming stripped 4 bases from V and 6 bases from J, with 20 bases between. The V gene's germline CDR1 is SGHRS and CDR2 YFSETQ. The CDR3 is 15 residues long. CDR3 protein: CASSRVAGNSGEQYF. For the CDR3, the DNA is TGCGCCAGCAGCCGGGTGGCAGGGAACTCTGGCGAGCAGTACTTC.

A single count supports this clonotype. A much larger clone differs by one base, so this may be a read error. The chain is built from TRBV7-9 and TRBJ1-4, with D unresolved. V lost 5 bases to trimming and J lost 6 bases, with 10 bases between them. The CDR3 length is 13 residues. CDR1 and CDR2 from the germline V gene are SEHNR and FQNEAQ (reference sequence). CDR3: CASSQRTDEKLFF. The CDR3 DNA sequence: TGTGCCAGCAGCCAAAGGACTGATGAAAAACTGTTTTTT. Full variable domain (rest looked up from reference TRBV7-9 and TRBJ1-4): DTGVSQNPRHKITKRGQNVTFRCDPISEHNRLYWYRQTLGQGPEFLTYFQNEAQLEKSRLLSDRFSAERPKGSFSTLEIQRTEQGDSAMYLCASSQRTDEKLFFGSGTQLSVL.

The CDR3 here is CASSVASTGDTGELFF. The CDR3 bases are TGTGCCAGCAGCGTAGCATCCACAGGGGACACCGGGGAGCTGTTTTTT. The rearrangement links TRBV9 to TRBJ2-2; 7 nucleotides agree with TRBD1. Germline V gives CDR1 SGDLS, CDR2 YYNGEE. Germline trimming cut 0 bases from V and 3 bases from J; bases unmatched to any gene: 5. The CDR3 length is 16 residues. The complete variable domain, with remaining parts taken from reference TRBV9 and TRBJ2-2, reads DSGVTQTPKHLITATGQRVTLRCSPRSGDLSVYWYQQSLDQGLQFLIQYYNGEERAKGNILERFSAQQFPDLHSELNLSSLELGDSALYFCASSVASTGDTGELFFGEGSRLTVL.

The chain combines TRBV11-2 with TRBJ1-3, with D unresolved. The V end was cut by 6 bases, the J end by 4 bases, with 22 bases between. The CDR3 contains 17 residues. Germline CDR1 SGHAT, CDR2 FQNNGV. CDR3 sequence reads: CASSRATPLETGNTIYF. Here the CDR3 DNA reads TGTGCCAGCAGTCGAGCCACCCCACTCGAAACGGGAAACACCATATATTTT.